The TCR beta chain under discussion was sequenced for a study of identical twins. Study-wide results and caveats: High-abundance cord blood beta clonotypes had fewer insertions; memory repertoires showed none.

Through template switching, a universal primer site was introduced, and the cDNA contained unique molecular identifiers. MiXCR, applied by TCRdb to the 5' RACE reads, yields one record per CDR3 protein. The sample carries 400,000 to 500,000 distinct CDR3 sequences, around 20% recorded once. Points on this clonotype: Its target is unknown.

The CDR3 runs 15 residues. Germline values: CDR1 DFQATT, CDR2 SNEGSKA (reference sequence). The junction had 9 bases not matched to a gene; V was cut back by 5 bases and J by 4 bases. This TCR derives from a man aged 45-60 years in good health. The genes are TRBV20-1 and TRBJ2-2; 8 bases map to TRBD2. The sample taken for sequencing was naive T cells sorted from blood. CDR3 sequence: CSALKSGGVTGELFF. CDR3 sequence (DNA): TGCAGTGCTCTTAAAAGCGGGGGAGTCACCGGGGAGCTGTTTTTT.